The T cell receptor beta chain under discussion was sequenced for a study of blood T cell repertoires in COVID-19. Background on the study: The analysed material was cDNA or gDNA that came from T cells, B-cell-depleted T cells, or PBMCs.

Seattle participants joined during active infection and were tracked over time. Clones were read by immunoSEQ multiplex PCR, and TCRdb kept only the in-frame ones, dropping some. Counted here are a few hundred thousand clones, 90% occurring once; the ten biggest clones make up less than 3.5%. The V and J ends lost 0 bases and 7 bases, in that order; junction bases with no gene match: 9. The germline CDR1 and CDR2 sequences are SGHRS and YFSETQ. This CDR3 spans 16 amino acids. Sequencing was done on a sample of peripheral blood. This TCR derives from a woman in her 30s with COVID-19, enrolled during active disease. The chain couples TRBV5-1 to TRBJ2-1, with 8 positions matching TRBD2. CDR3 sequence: CASSLAGAGVQNEQFF. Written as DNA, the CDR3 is TGCGCCAGCAGCTTGGCCGGAGCGGGAGTCCAAAATGAGCAGTTCTTC.